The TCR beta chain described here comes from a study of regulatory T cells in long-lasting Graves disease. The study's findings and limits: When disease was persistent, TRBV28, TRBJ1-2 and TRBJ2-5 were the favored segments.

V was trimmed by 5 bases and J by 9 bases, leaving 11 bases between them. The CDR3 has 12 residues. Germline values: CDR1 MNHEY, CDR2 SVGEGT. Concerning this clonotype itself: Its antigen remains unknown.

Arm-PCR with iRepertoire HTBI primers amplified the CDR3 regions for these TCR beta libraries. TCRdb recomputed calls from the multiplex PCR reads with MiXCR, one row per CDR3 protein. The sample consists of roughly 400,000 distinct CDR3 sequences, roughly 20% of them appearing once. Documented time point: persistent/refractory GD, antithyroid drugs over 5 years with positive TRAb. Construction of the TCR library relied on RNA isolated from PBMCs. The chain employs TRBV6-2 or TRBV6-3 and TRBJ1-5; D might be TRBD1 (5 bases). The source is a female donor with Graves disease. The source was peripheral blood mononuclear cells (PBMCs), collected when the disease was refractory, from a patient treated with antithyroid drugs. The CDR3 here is CASSEFRGPQHF. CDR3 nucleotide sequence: TGTGCCAGCAGTGAATTTAGGGGGCCCCAGCATTTT.